These 15 T cell receptor beta chains were all obtained from the same sample, sequenced in a study of blood T cell repertoires in COVID-19. Profiling relied on immunoSEQ multiplex PCR, and the TCRdb table lists in-frame clones only, not all of them. The sample contains 150,000 to 200,000 clones, 80% to 85% of which appear only once. Sequenced input: peripheral blood. Receptor source: a human donor with acute or convalescent COVID-19. The donor label of this sample is uncertain.

The chain employs TRBV6-1 and TRBJ2-3, with 11 positions matching TRBD2. Per the germline V gene, CDR1 is MNHNS and CDR2 is SASEGT. The V and J ends lost 2 bases and 6 bases, in that order; junction bases with no gene match: 4. This CDR3 has 15 residues. CDR3 nucleotides: TGTGCCAGCAGTGAAATAGCGGGGGGGACTGATACGCAGTATTTT. Translation gives CASSEIAGGTDTQYF.

J is TRBJ2-6 and V is TRBV7-3; the D is unclear. This CDR3 is built from 15 residues. CDR1 SGHTA and CDR2 FQGTGA come from the germline V gene. Trimming shortened V by 4 bases and J by 0 bases, and 7 bases separated the two germline ends. The CDR3 loop reads CASSSYSSGANVLTF. CDR3 sequence (DNA): TGTGCCAGCAGCTCCTACAGCTCTGGGGCCAACGTCCTGACTTTC.

J is TRBJ2-2 and V is TRBV19; 9 positions agree with TRBD1. CDR3 length: 15 residues. Losses at the gene ends were 5 bases for V and 4 bases for J; bases not matched to a gene: 5. Germline CDR1 LNHDA, CDR2 SQIVND (reference sequence). The CDR3 region has the DNA TGTGCCAGTAGTGCGACAGGGGGTGGCACCGGGGAGCTGTTTTTT. It specifies CASSATGGGTGELFF.

The chain has TRBV3-1 (or the pseudogene TRBV3-2) and TRBJ1-1; TRBD1 might be the D (5 bases). The ends were cut back, 0 bases at V and 6 bases at J, with 17 bases in the middle. The CDR3 sequence is 16 residues long. The germline V gene encodes CDR1 LGHDT and CDR2 YNNKEL (reference sequence). The CDR3 reads CASSQDEIQVTSEAFF. The CDR3 DNA follows: TGTGCCAGCAGCCAAGATGAGATACAGGTAACCTCTGAAGCTTTCTTT.

This clone has just one count. The V call is TRBV11-2, the J call TRBJ2-3; possibly TRBD1 for D (5 bases). Germline V gene lookup returns CDR1 SGHAT and CDR2 FQNNGV. This CDR3 is 15 amino acids long. Trimming shortened V by 0 bases and J by 0 bases, and 7 bases separated the two germline ends. Here the CDR3 DNA reads TGTGCCAGCAGCTTAGAACAGGTTAGCACAGATACGCAGTATTTT. It specifies CASSLEQVSTDTQYF.

The sample holds a few counts of this clone. The rearrangement joins TRBV6-1 to TRBJ1-2, with D maybe TRBD1 (5 bases). Looked up from germline, CDR1 is MNHNS and CDR2 is SASEGT. The germline V and J ends were trimmed by 4 bases and 2 bases, with 17 bases remaining between them. The CDR3 runs 16 residues. The CDR3 DNA follows: TGTGCCAGCAGTGGGGCGGGAGGGACGGCAAACTATGGCTACACCTTC. This sequence encodes CASSGAGGTANYGYTF.

The gene calls are TRBV12-3 or TRBV12-4 and TRBJ2-2, with D perhaps TRBD1 (5 bases). Deletions cut 5 bases from V and 7 bases from J, with 11 bases between. This CDR3 is 13 amino acids long. This chain's CDR3 is CASSQTGFGELFF. The CDR3 DNA reads as TGTGCCAGCAGTCAAACAGGTTTCGGGGAGCTGTTTTTT.

As regards this clone: The sample holds other DNA sequences that translate to the same CDR3. The V and J genes are TRBV18 and TRBJ1-3, with 8 nucleotides matching TRBD1. CDR3 length equals 16 residues. Germline CDR1 KGHSH, CDR2 LQKENI. V gave up 6 bases and J gave up 2 bases; unmatched junction bases: 9. The CDR3 spells CASSEGQGATGNTIYF. In nucleotides, the CDR3 is TGTGCCAGCTCGGAGGGGCAGGGGGCAACTGGAAACACCATATATTTT.

This chain connects TRBV5-1 to TRBJ2-5; TRBD2 matches at 7 bases. Per the germline V gene, CDR1 is SGHRS and CDR2 is YFSETQ. The CDR3 covers 17 residues. V gave up 3 bases and J gave up 1 base; unmatched junction bases: 12. In DNA form, the CDR3 reads TGCGCCAGCAGCTGGGACCCGATTACTAGCGTCCAAGAGACCCAGTACTTC. It yields the protein CASSWDPITSVQETQYF.

The V gene is TRBV5-6, the J gene TRBJ2-1, with D perhaps TRBD2 (5 bases). CDR3 length equals 14 residues. Germline CDR1 reads SGHDT; CDR2 reads YYEEEE. CDR3 DNA: TGTGCTACACGGGCGGGCAACTCCTACAATGAGCAGTTCTTC. It yields the protein CATRAGNSYNEQFF.

In this sample, this clone turned up once. The V and J genes are TRBV3-1 (or the pseudogene TRBV3-2) and TRBJ2-7, with D maybe TRBD1 (6 bases). Trimming shortened V by 1 base and J by 6 bases, and 10 bases separated the two germline ends. This CDR3 contains 13 residues. Looked up from germline, CDR1 is LGHDT and CDR2 is YNNKEL (reference sequence). CDR3 in DNA: TGTGCCAGCAGCCAAGGGTCCAGGGGCGAGCAGTACTTC. It yields the protein CASSQGSRGEQYF.

The chain recombines TRBV7-4 with TRBJ2-3; 9 positions match TRBD2. V dropped 3 bases and J dropped 2; count of bases not matched to a gene: 6. The CDR3 has 16 residues. CDR1 and CDR2 from the germline V gene are SGHVT and SQSDAQ. The CDR3 loop is CASSFLSSGVTDTQYF. The CDR3 DNA sequence: TGTGCCAGCAGCTTCCTATCTAGCGGGGTCACAGATACGCAGTATTTT.

The CDR3 here is CASSQKGRVYEQYF. The CDR3 DNA reads as TGCGCCAGCAGTCAAAAGGGCAGGGTCTACGAGCAGTACTTC. The J gene is TRBJ2-7, the V gene TRBV23-1, with a weak D call TRBD1 (5 bases). TRBV23-1 is given ORF status, its function remaining uncertain. CDR3 size: 14 residues. V lost 2 bases and J 3 bases, leaving 11 bases between the germline ends.

The V call is TRBV5-4, the J call TRBJ2-2; 9 positions match TRBD1. Germline V gene sequence: CDR1 SGHNT, CDR2 YYREEE (reference sequence). The J segment lost 4 bases and the V segment lost 0 bases, leaving 4 bases of the junction unmatched. The CDR3 consists of 16 residues. The CDR3: CASSLGGTGTTGELFF. The CDR3 DNA sequence: TGTGCCAGCAGCTTGGGGGGGACAGGGACCACCGGGGAGCTGTTTTTT.

This chain joins TRBV2 and TRBJ2-7; 7 bases align to TRBD2. CDR1 and CDR2 from the germline V gene are SNHLY and FYNNEI. V lost 0 bases and J lost 5; bases outside the gene matches: 1. CDR3 size: 13 residues. The CDR3 nucleotides are TGTGCCAGCAGTGAAGCAAGCGGGAACGAGCAGTACTTC. It translates to CASSEASGNEQYF.